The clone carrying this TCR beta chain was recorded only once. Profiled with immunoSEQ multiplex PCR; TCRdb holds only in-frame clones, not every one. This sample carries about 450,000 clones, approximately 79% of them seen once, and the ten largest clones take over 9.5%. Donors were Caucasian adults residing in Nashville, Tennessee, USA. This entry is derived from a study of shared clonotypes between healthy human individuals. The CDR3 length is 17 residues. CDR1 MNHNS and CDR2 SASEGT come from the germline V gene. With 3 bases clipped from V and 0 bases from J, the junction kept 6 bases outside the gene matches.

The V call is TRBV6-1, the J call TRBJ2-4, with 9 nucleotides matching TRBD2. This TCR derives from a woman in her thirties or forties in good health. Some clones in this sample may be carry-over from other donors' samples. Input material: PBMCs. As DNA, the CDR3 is TGTGCCAGCAGTGATGGGACTAGCTCATTAGCCAAAAACATTCAGTACTTC. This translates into CASSDGTSSLAKNIQYF.